The 18 T cell receptor beta chains presented below share a single source sample, sequenced in a study of control samples from healthy donors and cancer patients. This table comes from immunoSEQ multiplex PCR, and its TCRdb copy is limited to in-frame clones, with some not included. The profile shows roughly 90,000 clones, around 80% of them singletons. Sequenced sample: blood. The receptor set was obtained from a woman in her sixties in good health.

The V gene is TRBV2, the J gene TRBJ2-7; no reliable D call. Trimming left V 2 bases short and J 1 base short, with 3 bases between. There are 12 residues in the CDR3. Germline CDR1 SNHLY, CDR2 FYNNEI. The CDR3 region is CASSETSYEQYF. CDR3 nucleotide sequence: TGTGCCAGCAGTGAAACGTCCTACGAGCAGTACTTC.

Note on this clone: The same CDR3 can be traced to other DNA sequences in this sample. V gene TRBV27 combines with J gene TRBJ1-4; 7 nucleotides align to TRBD1. The CDR3 has 16 amino acids. V was pared by 5 bases and J by 0 bases, with 6 bases of the junction left unmatched. Germline V gene data show CDR1 as MNHEY and CDR2 as SMNVEV (reference sequence). In nucleotides, the CDR3 is TGTGCCAGCAGTCTGGGACAGCCTGCAACTAATGAAAAACTGTTTTTT. This gives the protein CASSLGQPATNEKLFF. Filled out from reference TRBV27 and TRBJ1-4, the complete variable domain reads EAQVTQNPRYLITVTGKKLTVTCSQNMNHEYMSWYRQDPGLGLRQIYYSMNVEVTDKGDVPEGYKVSRKEKRNFPLILESPSPNQTSLYFCASSLGQPATNEKLFFGSGTQLSVL.

This rearrangement joins TRBV28 to TRBJ1-1; no definite D call. Germline CDR1 reads MDHEN; CDR2 reads SYDVKM. V dropped 4 bases and J dropped 1 base, with 7 bases sitting between them. The CDR3 is 13 residues long. The CDR3 spells CASSSGGNTEAFF. The CDR3 region has the DNA TGTGCCAGCAGTTCAGGAGGGAACACTGAAGCTTTCTTT.

V usage is TRBV10-3 and J usage is TRBJ2-7; D remains ambiguous. CDR1 ENHRY and CDR2 SYGVKD come from the germline V gene. The CDR3 has 11 residues. Trimming pared 4 bases from V and 2 bases from J, leaving 3 bases between. The CDR3 DNA reads as TGTGCCATCAGTGGGGCCTACGAGCAGTACTTC. Its translation: CAISGAYEQYF.

V usage is TRBV18 and J usage is TRBJ1-2, with TRBD1 matching over 9 bases. The CDR3 sequence is 12 residues long. Germline loops: CDR1 KGHSH, CDR2 LQKENI. Unmatched junction bases numbered 4, after V lost 6 bases and J lost 8 bases. CDR3 sequence: CASSRDRDGYTF. The DNA of the CDR3 is TGTGCCAGCTCTCGGGACAGGGACGGCTACACCTTC.

This clone occurred once. This chain connects TRBV28 to TRBJ2-5, with a possible D match to TRBD2 (5 bases). There are 14 residues in the CDR3. From germline, CDR1 is MDHEN and CDR2 SYDVKM. V was trimmed by 2 bases and J by 4 bases, leaving 11 bases between them. The CDR3 loop is CASSLGGLGETQYF. Written as DNA, the CDR3 is TGTGCCAGCAGTTTAGGAGGTTTGGGAGAGACCCAGTACTTC.

The rearrangement links TRBV11-2 to TRBJ1-6; TRBD1 aligns across 7 bases. After removal of 3 bases from V and 8 bases from J, the junction contained 7 bases not matched to a gene. CDR3 length: 15 amino acids. Germline V CDR1 and CDR2: SGHAT, FQNNGV. The CDR3 region is CASSLAGGSYSPLHF. CDR3 nucleotide sequence: TGTGCCAGCAGCTTGGCAGGGGGTAGTTATTCACCCCTCCACTTT.

V is TRBV5-6 and J is TRBJ2-2; 15 bases fit TRBD2. Trimming cost V 3 bases and J 4 bases; bases outside gene matches: 7. Germline V gives CDR1 SGHDT, CDR2 YYEEEE. The CDR3 spans 18 residues. Here the CDR3 reads CASSSGTSGRRSTGELFF. CDR3 sequence (DNA): TGTGCCAGCAGCTCAGGGACTAGCGGGAGGCGGAGCACCGGGGAGCTGTTTTTT. Together with reference TRBV5-6 and TRBJ2-2, the CDR3 gives the full variable domain: DAGVTQSPTHLIKTRGQQVTLRCSPKSGHDTVSWYQQALGQGPQFIFQYYEEEERQRGNFPDRFSGHQFPNYSSELNVNALLLGDSALYLCASSSGTSGRRSTGELFFGEGSRLTVL.

The gene calls are TRBV4-1 and TRBJ2-1; 8 bases fit TRBD2. The length of the CDR3 is 21 residues. The germline gives CDR1 MGHRA, CDR2 YSYEKL. V lost 1 base to trimming and J lost 0 bases; unmatched junction nucleotides: 17. CDR3: CASSQALSGRVGLGSYNEQFF. The CDR3 nucleotides are TGCGCCAGCAGCCAAGCCCTCAGCGGGAGAGTGGGGTTGGGCTCCTACAATGAGCAGTTCTTC.

This clone came up once. The chain combines TRBV3-1 (or the pseudogene TRBV3-2) with TRBJ2-1, with 8 bases identical to TRBD2. J was trimmed by 9 bases and V by 4 bases; bases with no gene match: 5. The CDR3 extends over 13 amino acids. Per germline, CDR1 LGHDT and CDR2 YNNKEL (reference sequence). CDR3 in amino acids: CASSPRTSREQFF. CDR3 in DNA: TGTGCCAGCAGCCCGCGGACTAGCCGTGAGCAGTTCTTC.

V usage is TRBV15 and J usage is TRBJ1-4; D remains ambiguous. Germline loops: CDR1 LNHNV, CDR2 YYDKDF (reference sequence). The CDR3 spans 15 residues. V was shortened by 3 bases and J by 3 bases, with 11 bases between the two germline ends. The CDR3: CATSSEGAANEKLFF. DNA of the CDR3: TGTGCCACCAGCAGTGAAGGAGCGGCTAATGAAAAACTGTTTTTT.

The chain employs TRBV3-1 (or the pseudogene TRBV3-2) and TRBJ2-3; the D is unclear. Germline CDR1 is LGHDT and CDR2 is YNNKEL (reference sequence). The CDR3 spans 14 residues. V lost 3 bases and J lost 1, with 8 bases in between. The CDR3 loop is CASSHLTRTDTQYF. The CDR3 DNA sequence: TGTGCCAGCAGCCACTTGACTCGCACAGATACGCAGTATTTT.

The V gene is TRBV14, the J gene TRBJ1-2; 8 positions agree with TRBD1. Per the germline V gene, CDR1 is SGHDN and CDR2 is FVKESK. The CDR3 consists of 15 residues. V lost 3 bases, J lost 4 bases, and 7 bases stayed unmatched. CDR3 region: CASSHSGGEVYGYTF. The CDR3 DNA sequence: TGTGCCAGCAGCCACTCAGGGGGCGAGGTCTATGGCTACACCTTC.

The chain joins TRBV7-6 to TRBJ1-3; D unresolved. V lost 2 bases and J 0 bases, leaving 8 bases between the germline ends. Germline assignment: CDR1 SGHVS and CDR2 FNYEAQ. This CDR3 has 15 amino acids. In nucleotides, the CDR3 is TGTGCCAGCAGCTTACAGGTCGGCTCTGGAAACACCATATATTTT. Its protein is CASSLQVGSGNTIYF.

The CDR3: CATSDSHMPLSTDTQYF. DNA of the CDR3: TGTGCCACCAGTGATTCGCACATGCCCCTTAGCACAGATACGCAGTATTTT. V gene TRBV24-1 combines with J gene TRBJ2-3; no reliable D call. This CDR3 is built from 17 residues. Germline loops: CDR1 KGHDR, CDR2 SFDVKD. The V and J ends lost 2 bases and 0 bases respectively, with 14 bases between them.

This clone was recorded a few times. This sequence joins TRBV2 and TRBJ2-7; D unclear. The CDR3 extends over 15 amino acids. V gave up 5 bases and J gave up 0 bases, with 14 bases separating them. Germline V gene lookup returns CDR1 SNHLY and CDR2 FYNNEI. The CDR3 protein is CASSSGGRSSYEQYF. The CDR3 coding sequence is TGTGCCAGCAGTTCCGGCGGCCGTAGCTCCTACGAGCAGTACTTC.

V is TRBV5-4 and J is TRBJ1-3; D is unresolved. CDR1 and CDR2 (germline): SGHNT, YYREEE (reference sequence). V was trimmed by 0 bases and J by 2 bases, leaving 12 bases between them. The CDR3 loop spans 16 amino acids. The CDR3 region has the DNA TGTGCCAGCAGCTTGGCTGGGAGGCAGGCTGGAAACACCATATATTTT. Protein: CASSLAGRQAGNTIYF.

The rearrangement uses TRBV7-9 and TRBJ2-7; D is undetermined. The germline gives CDR1 SEHNR, CDR2 FQNEAQ (reference sequence). The CDR3 sequence is 15 residues long. V was trimmed by 2 bases and J by 7 bases, leaving 18 bases between them. In DNA form, the CDR3 reads TGTGCCAGCAGCTTAACCCCTGGCCAGTCACAAGAGCAGTACTTC. It specifies CASSLTPGQSQEQYF.